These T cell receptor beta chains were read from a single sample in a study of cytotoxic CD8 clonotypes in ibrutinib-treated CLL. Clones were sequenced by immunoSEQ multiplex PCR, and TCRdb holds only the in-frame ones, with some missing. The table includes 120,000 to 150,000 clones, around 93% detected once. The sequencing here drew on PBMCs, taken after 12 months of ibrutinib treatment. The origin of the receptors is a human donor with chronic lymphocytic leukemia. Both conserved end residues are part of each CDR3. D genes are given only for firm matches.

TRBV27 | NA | CASSHTSMLFYNEQFF
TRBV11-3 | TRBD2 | CASSGGASGEYEQYF
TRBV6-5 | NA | CASRTLVNNEQFF
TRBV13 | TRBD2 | CASSPSGSPHEQYF
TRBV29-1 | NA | CSVSKGNNSPLHF
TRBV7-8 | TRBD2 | CASSPAGRGAGELFF
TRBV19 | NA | CASGWDLNTEAFF
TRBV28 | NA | CASSFLRGGNIQYF
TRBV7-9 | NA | CASSLVQGNTIYF
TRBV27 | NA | CASSRLRTNPGGYTF
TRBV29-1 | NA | CSVESLRSREQYF
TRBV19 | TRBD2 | CASKQGLGDKNIQYF
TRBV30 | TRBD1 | CAWSKGQPNTEAFF
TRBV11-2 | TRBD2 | CASSLDIAGANTQYF
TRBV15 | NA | CATSSAGPEQYF
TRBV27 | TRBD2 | CASSPDRAGEETQYF
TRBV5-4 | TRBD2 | CASSLGGGVSTDTQYF
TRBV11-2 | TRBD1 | CASSLEAGQGAYEQYF
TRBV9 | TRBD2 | CASSVTGLAAYNEQFF
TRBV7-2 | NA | CASSSRSGAGDGYTF
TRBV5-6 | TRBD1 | CASSPNRGWTEAFF
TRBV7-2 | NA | CASRRGPNSGDTQYF
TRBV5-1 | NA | CASSEGRVENTEAFF
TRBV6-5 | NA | CASSPPPTPPYEQFF
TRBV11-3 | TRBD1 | CASSPTGFGELFF
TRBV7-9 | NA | CASTGDTYEQYF
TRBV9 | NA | CASSAGTGILSGNTIYF
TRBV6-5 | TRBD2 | CASSYSLAGAYEQYF
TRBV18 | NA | CASSYRESIQPQHF
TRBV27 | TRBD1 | CASSFLGQGALNEQFF
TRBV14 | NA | CASGGASGRRELFF
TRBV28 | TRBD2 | CASSLRTSRPQETQYF
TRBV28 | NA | CASRPGKVGNQPQHF
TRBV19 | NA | CASSTELVPDTQYF
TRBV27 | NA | CASLSPTNYEQYF